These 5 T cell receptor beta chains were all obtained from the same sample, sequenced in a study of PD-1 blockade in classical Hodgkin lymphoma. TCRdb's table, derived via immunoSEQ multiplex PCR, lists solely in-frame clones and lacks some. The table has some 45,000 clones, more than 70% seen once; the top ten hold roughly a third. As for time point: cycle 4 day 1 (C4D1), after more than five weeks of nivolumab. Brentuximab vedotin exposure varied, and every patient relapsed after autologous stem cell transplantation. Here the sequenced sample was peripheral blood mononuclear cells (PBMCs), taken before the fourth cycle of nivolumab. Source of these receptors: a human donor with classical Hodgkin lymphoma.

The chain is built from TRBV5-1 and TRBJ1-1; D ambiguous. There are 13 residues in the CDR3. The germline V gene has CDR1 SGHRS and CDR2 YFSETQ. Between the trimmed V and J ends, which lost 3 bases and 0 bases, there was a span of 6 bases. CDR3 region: CASSSQMNTEAFF. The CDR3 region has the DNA TGCGCCAGCAGCTCCCAGATGAACACTGAAGCTTTCTTT.

CDR3: CASSSPRELFF. In nucleotides, the CDR3 is TGTGCCAGCAGTTCCCCCCGGGAGCTGTTTTTT. The chain combines TRBV28 with TRBJ2-2; D call uncertain. From germline, CDR1 is MDHEN and CDR2 SYDVKM. The CDR3 loop spans 11 amino acids. The V gene lost 4 bases and the J gene lost 9 bases, with 6 bases spanning the gap.

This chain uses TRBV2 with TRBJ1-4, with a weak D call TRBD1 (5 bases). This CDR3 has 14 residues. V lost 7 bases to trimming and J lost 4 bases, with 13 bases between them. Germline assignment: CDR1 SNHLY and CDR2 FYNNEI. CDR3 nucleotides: TGTGCCAGCATAACGGGACGGATTAATGAAAAACTGTTTTTT. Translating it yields CASITGRINEKLFF.

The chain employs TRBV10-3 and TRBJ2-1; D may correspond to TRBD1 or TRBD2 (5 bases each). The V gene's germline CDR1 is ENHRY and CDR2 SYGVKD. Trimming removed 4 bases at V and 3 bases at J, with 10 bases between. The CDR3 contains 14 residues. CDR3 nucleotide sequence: TGTGCCATCAGTGTCAGAGGGGACTACAATGAGCAGTTCTTC. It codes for CAISVRGDYNEQFF.

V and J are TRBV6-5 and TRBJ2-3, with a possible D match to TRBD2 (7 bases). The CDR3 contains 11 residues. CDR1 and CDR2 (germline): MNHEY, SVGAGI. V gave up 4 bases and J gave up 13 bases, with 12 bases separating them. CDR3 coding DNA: TGTGCCAGCAGTTCAACAGGGAGGGAGTATTTT. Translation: CASSSTGREYF.